This paragraph covers one T cell receptor beta chain sequence. As yet, its antigen is unknown. Germline CDR1 reads MDHEN; CDR2 reads SYDVKM. The CDR3 runs to 16 residues. Trimming at V came to 6 bases and at J to 5 bases, leaving 14 bases not matched to a gene. This sample was included in a study of T cells in localized non-small cell lung cancer. Study-wide points: Appearance in adjacent lung was seen for a median roughly 56 of the top 100 tumor clones. Overall survival was longer when the density of T cells in the blood was higher.

Method: immunoSEQ multiplex PCR; TCRdb's copy keeps in-frame clones and lacks some. The sample records tens of thousands of clones, approximately 83% being singletons. The TCR originated in a man aged 35 to 70 with stage III lung adenocarcinoma. This specimen consisted of peripheral blood mononuclear cells, obtained before any cancer treatment. The gene calls are TRBV28 and TRBJ2-5; 8 bases match TRBD1. CDR3 region: CASRNPRTGLSETQYF. The CDR3 nucleotides are TGTGCCAGCAGGAACCCTCGGACAGGGTTATCGGAGACCCAGTACTTC.